These 26 T cell receptor beta chains originate from one sample sequenced in a study of blood T cell repertoires in COVID-19. Clones were sequenced by immunoSEQ multiplex PCR, and TCRdb holds only the in-frame ones, with some missing. Of roughly 250,000 clones in the sample, 82% were seen once. Sequencing input: peripheral blood. These receptor sequences come from a woman aged 55-69 years with active or convalescent COVID-19.

J is TRBJ1-1 and V is TRBV19, with TRBD1 identical over 7 bases. After removal of 9 bases from V and 1 base from J, the junction contained 5 bases not matched to a gene. The CDR3 has 13 amino acids. CDR1 is LNHDA and CDR2 is SQIVND in the germline V gene (reference sequence). CDR3 coding DNA: TGTGCCAGCAGACAGGGAAGGAACACTGAAGCTTTCTTT. Its protein is CASRQGRNTEAFF.

The genes are TRBV10-3 and TRBJ1-6; possibly TRBD1 for D (6 bases). CDR3 size: 15 residues. V was pared by 3 bases and J by 7 bases, with 13 bases between. Germline V lookup: CDR1 ENHRY, CDR2 SYGVKD. CDR3 in amino acids: CAISEQGGSNSPLHF. The CDR3 DNA reads TGTGCCATCAGTGAACAGGGAGGGAGCAATTCACCCCTCCACTTT.

CDR3 protein: CASSLLGLAGGPGEQYF. For the CDR3, the DNA is TGTGCCAGCAGCTTATTAGGCCTCGCGGGGGGGCCGGGCGAGCAGTACTTC. This chain links TRBV7-9 with TRBJ2-7, with 9 bases that match TRBD2. V trimming: 2 bases; J trimming: 6 bases; junction bases outside the gene matches: 14. The CDR3 sequence is 17 residues long. CDR1 is SEHNR, CDR2 FQNEAQ, per germline (reference sequence).

The CDR3 DNA reads as TGCGCCAGCAGCCCGGACAGCTATGGCTACACCTTC. It yields the protein CASSPDSYGYTF. The chain is built from TRBV5-1 and TRBJ1-2; D perhaps matches TRBD1 (6 bases). Trimming took off 4 bases at V and 4 bases at J, with 8 bases between the two ends. Germline CDR1 is SGHRS and CDR2 is YFSETQ. This CDR3 is built from 12 residues. Full variable domain (missing parts from reference TRBV5-1 and TRBJ1-2): KAGVTQTPRYLIKTRGQQVTLSCSPISGHRSVSWYQQTPGQGLQFLFEYFSETQRNKGNFPGRFSGRQFSNSRSEMNVSTLELGDSALYLCASSPDSYGYTFGSGTRLTVV.

The rearrangement joins TRBV5-1 to TRBJ1-3, with 7 bases lining up with TRBD1. Trimming cost V 4 bases and J 4 bases; bases outside gene matches: 5. Germline assignment: CDR1 SGHRS and CDR2 YFSETQ. This CDR3 region has 14 residues. The CDR3 DNA follows: TGCGCCAGCAGCCCGAGGACAGGAGGAAACACCATATATTTT. Amino acid sequence: CASSPRTGGNTIYF.

This chain uses TRBV7-9 with TRBJ1-1; 10 bases agree with TRBD1. The CDR3 has 15 residues. The V gene end was trimmed by 1 base and the J gene end by 6 bases; junction bases not matched to a gene: 5. Germline CDR1 and CDR2: SEHNR and FQNEAQ (reference sequence). In DNA form, the CDR3 reads TGTGCCAGCAGCTTAGGACAGGGGGCGCGCTCTGAAGCTTTCTTT. Translating gives CASSLGQGARSEAFF.

This clone was detected only once. The chain has TRBV6-5 and TRBJ2-5; 11 nucleotides align to TRBD2. V gave up 6 bases and J gave up 2 bases; unmatched junction bases: 2. Germline V gene data show CDR1 as MNHEY and CDR2 as SVGAGI. The CDR3 extends over 14 amino acids. The CDR3 is CASRTSGAQETQYF. In nucleotides, the CDR3 is TGTGCCAGCAGGACTAGCGGGGCTCAAGAGACCCAGTACTTC.

Points on this clone: This sample also contains other DNA sequences that code for the same CDR3. This chain joins TRBV5-1 and TRBJ2-7, with 8 bases that match TRBD1. Germline assignment: CDR1 SGHRS and CDR2 YFSETQ. CDR3 length equals 14 residues. After removal of 2 bases from V and 5 bases from J, the junction contained 6 bases not matched to a gene. The CDR3 is CASSLGQGLDEQYF. In DNA form, the CDR3 reads TGCGCCAGCAGCTTAGGACAGGGCTTAGACGAGCAGTACTTC. Drawing the rest from reference TRBV5-1 and TRBJ2-7, the complete variable domain is KAGVTQTPRYLIKTRGQQVTLSCSPISGHRSVSWYQQTPGQGLQFLFEYFSETQRNKGNFPGRFSGRQFSNSRSEMNVSTLELGDSALYLCASSLGQGLDEQYFGPGTRLTVT.

V usage is TRBV7-9 and J usage is TRBJ2-5; tentatively, D is TRBD2 (6 bases). In germline, CDR1 is SEHNR, CDR2 FQNEAQ (reference sequence). The CDR3 contains 16 residues. With 1 base removed from V and 0 bases from J, the gap between germline ends came to 12 bases. This CDR3 is CASSLGAGTDQETQYF. CDR3 coding DNA: TGTGCCAGCAGCTTAGGTGCCGGGACTGACCAAGAGACCCAGTACTTC. The variable domain in full, completed from reference TRBV7-9 and TRBJ2-5, reads DTGVSQNPRHKITKRGQNVTFRCDPISEHNRLYWYRQTLGQGPEFLTYFQNEAQLEKSRLLSDRFSAERPKGSFSTLEIQRTEQGDSAMYLCASSLGAGTDQETQYFGPGTRLLVL.

This chain joins TRBV7-8 and TRBJ1-2; D is undetermined. This CDR3 is built from 15 residues. The germline gives CDR1 SGHVS, CDR2 FQNEAQ. V lost 1 base and J lost 8, with 17 bases in between. The CDR3 loop reads CASSLVGTGEFGYTF. The CDR3 nucleotides are TGTGCCAGCAGCTTAGTGGGTACTGGGGAGTTCGGCTACACCTTC.

This chain joins TRBV6-5 and TRBJ1-5, with TRBD1 as a possible D gene (5 bases). The germline V gene has CDR1 MNHEY and CDR2 SVGAGI. The CDR3 is 14 amino acids. The V end lost 6 bases, the J end lost 3 bases, and 12 bases lay between the germline ends. CDR3 sequence (DNA): TGTGCCAGCAGCCCCGGGGGGGTCAATCAGCCCCAGCATTTT. Translating it yields CASSPGGVNQPQHF.

The chain links TRBV3-1 (or the pseudogene TRBV3-2) to TRBJ2-1; 12 bases agree with TRBD2. After removal of 0 bases from V and 8 bases from J, the junction contained 5 bases not matched to a gene. Per germline, CDR1 LGHDT and CDR2 YNNKEL (reference sequence). The CDR3 spans 16 residues. This chain's CDR3 is CASSQEPGLAGYEQFF. In DNA, the CDR3 is TGTGCCAGCAGCCAAGAGCCGGGACTAGCGGGTTATGAGCAGTTCTTC.

The rearrangement uses TRBV11-3 and TRBJ2-1; TRBD2 aligns across 8 bases. The CDR3 consists of 14 residues. After removal of 4 bases from V and 9 bases from J, the junction contained 8 bases not matched to a gene. CDR1 SGHNT and CDR2 YENEEA come from the germline V gene. As DNA, the CDR3 is TGTGCCAGCAGCTCCGGACTAGCTCACGGTGAGCAGTTCTTC. Its protein product is CASSSGLAHGEQFF.

The chain combines TRBV7-8 with TRBJ1-1; perhaps TRBD1 as D (6 bases). The length of the CDR3 is 14 residues. Germline values: CDR1 SGHVS, CDR2 FQNEAQ. Trimming removed 2 bases at V and 3 bases at J, with 10 bases between. The CDR3 here is CASSLLQGDTEAFF. CDR3 in DNA: TGTGCCAGCAGCTTATTACAGGGAGACACTGAAGCTTTCTTT.

The chain joins TRBV4-1 to TRBJ1-2, with 9 positions matching TRBD1. V dropped 0 bases and J dropped 6; count of bases not matched to a gene: 5. Germline V gives CDR1 MGHRA, CDR2 YSYEKL. The CDR3 covers 15 residues. CDR3 in DNA: TGCGCCAGCAGCCAAGATTATAGACAGGGGGATGGCTACACCTTC. This encodes CASSQDYRQGDGYTF.

This clone came up once. The rearrangement uses TRBV30 and TRBJ2-6, with D tentatively TRBD1 (6 bases). The V end lost 1 base, the J end lost 4 bases, and 14 bases lay between the germline ends. The CDR3 spans 16 residues. Germline assignment: CDR1 GTSNPN and CDR2 SVGIG (reference sequence). DNA of the CDR3: TGTGCCTGGAGTGGGCAGGGGTTTTCGGGGGCCAACGTCCTGACTTTC. It specifies CAWSGQGFSGANVLTF.

CDR3 in amino acids: CASSQDLPYSGNTIYF. CDR3 in DNA: TGTGCCAGCAGCCAAGATCTACCCTACTCTGGAAACACCATATATTTT. The chain joins TRBV3-1 (or the pseudogene TRBV3-2) to TRBJ1-3; D gene uncertain. In germline, CDR1 is LGHDT, CDR2 YNNKEL (reference sequence). V was trimmed by 0 bases and J by 0 bases, leaving 9 bases between them. This CDR3 has 16 amino acids.

V gene TRBV6-5 combines with J gene TRBJ1-6; D perhaps matches TRBD1 (6 bases). Trimming took off 0 bases at V and 9 bases at J, with 12 bases between the two ends. The CDR3 is made up of 15 amino acids. Per germline, CDR1 MNHEY and CDR2 SVGAGI. The CDR3 loop reads CASSYSEARGSPLHF. CDR3 DNA: TGTGCCAGCAGTTACTCCGAGGCCAGGGGTTCACCCCTCCACTTT.

V and J are TRBV15 and TRBJ2-1; TRBD2 is a possible D gene (6 bases). Germline-derived CDR1 and CDR2 are LNHNV and YYDKDF (reference sequence). The V end lost 0 bases, the J end lost 5 bases, and 8 bases lay between the germline ends. This CDR3 comprises 14 residues. CDR3: CATSRDTSHNEQFF. The CDR3 DNA reads TGTGCCACCAGCAGAGATACTAGCCACAATGAGCAGTTCTTC. Looking up the rest from reference TRBV15 and TRBJ2-1 gives the full variable domain: DAMVIQNPRYQVTQFGKPVTLSCSQTLNHNVMYWYQQKSSQAPKLLFHYYDKDFNNEADTPDNFQSRRPNTSFCFLDIRSPGLGDTAMYLCATSRDTSHNEQFFGPGTRLTVL.

V usage is TRBV14 and J usage is TRBJ2-7, with unresolved D. Between the trimmed V and J ends, which lost 0 bases and 3 bases, there was a span of 15 bases. This CDR3 is built from 16 residues. CDR1 SGHDN and CDR2 FVKESK come from the germline V gene. The CDR3 region has the DNA TGTGCCAGCAGCCAAGATGCCCGGCCTCGGGTCTACGAGCAGTACTTC. Translating it yields CASSQDARPRVYEQYF.

This sequence joins TRBV7-3 and TRBJ1-1; tentatively, D is TRBD1 (5 bases). Trimming removed 2 bases from V and 4 bases from J, with 14 bases in between. Germline V lookup: CDR1 SGHTA, CDR2 FQGTGA. CDR3 length equals 15 residues. CDR3 nucleotides: TGTGCCAGCAGCTTAGTGGCGGGGGGTACCACTGAAGCTTTCTTT. As protein: CASSLVAGGTTEAFF.

The chain combines TRBV12-3 or TRBV12-4 with TRBJ2-1; possible D gene TRBD2, 7 bases. This CDR3 region has 11 residues. Trimming took 10 bases from V and 9 from J, leaving 13 bases between them. This CDR3 reads CATSGGLEQFF. The CDR3 DNA reads TGTGCCACCTCGGGGGGCCTTGAGCAGTTCTTC.

This rearrangement joins TRBV19 to TRBJ2-7; TRBD2 matches at 7 bases. V was clipped by 4 bases and J by 3 bases; unmatched bases: 9. The CDR3 is 15 residues long. CDR1 and CDR2 (germline): LNHDA, SQIVND (reference sequence). The CDR3 region is CASSTNLAELYEQYF. CDR3 nucleotides: TGTGCCAGTAGTACTAACCTAGCGGAACTCTACGAGCAGTACTTC.

This chain joins TRBV5-1 and TRBJ1-2, with 7 bases that match TRBD1. CDR1 and CDR2 from the germline V gene are SGHRS and YFSETQ. J was trimmed by 2 bases and V by 0 bases; bases with no gene match: 4. The CDR3 runs 15 residues. CDR3 amino acids: CASSLGLQGNYGYTF. DNA of the CDR3: TGCGCCAGCAGCTTGGGCCTACAGGGGAACTATGGCTACACCTTC.

The sample holds one count of this clone. This chain uses TRBV5-1 with TRBJ2-5, with TRBD2 identical over 9 bases. The CDR3 spans 16 residues. Germline V gene lookup returns CDR1 SGHRS and CDR2 YFSETQ. Trimming at V came to 4 bases and at J to 4 bases, leaving 11 bases not matched to a gene. CDR3 region: CASSSSASGVGETQYF. As DNA, the CDR3 is TGCGCCAGCAGCAGCTCCGCTAGCGGGGTTGGAGAGACCCAGTACTTC.

J is TRBJ1-2 and V is TRBV4-1; 7 bases align to TRBD1. J was trimmed by 5 bases and V by 1 base; bases with no gene match: 7. The CDR3 sequence is 15 residues long. Germline values: CDR1 MGHRA, CDR2 YSYEKL. The DNA of the CDR3 is TGCGCCAGCAGCCAAGGAGGCGACAGGGTGTATGGCTACACCTTC. Amino acids: CASSQGGDRVYGYTF.